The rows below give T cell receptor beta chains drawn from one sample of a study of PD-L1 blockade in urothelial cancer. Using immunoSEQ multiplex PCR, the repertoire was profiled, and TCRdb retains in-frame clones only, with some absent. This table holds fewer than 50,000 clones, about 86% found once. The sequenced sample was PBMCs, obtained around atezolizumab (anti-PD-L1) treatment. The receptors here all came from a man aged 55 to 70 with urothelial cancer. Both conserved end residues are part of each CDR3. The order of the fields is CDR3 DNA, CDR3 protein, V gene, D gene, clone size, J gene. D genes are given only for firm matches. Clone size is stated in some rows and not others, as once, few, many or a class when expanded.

CDR3 DNA: TGTGCCAGCAGCGTAGTCGGGGGAAGAGAGGACACTGAAGCTTTCTTT
CDR3 protein: CASSVVGGREDTEAFF
V gene: TRBV9
D gene: NA
clone size: NA
J gene: TRBJ1-1

CDR3 DNA: TGTGCCAGCTCACCGCGGACAGAAGGATCTGAAGCTTTCTTT
CDR3 protein: CASSPRTEGSEAFF
V gene: TRBV18
D gene: NA
clone size: few
J gene: TRBJ1-1

CDR3 DNA: TGTGCCAGCAGTGCCGACAGGGGCGGTCAGCCCCAGCATTTT
CDR3 protein: CASSADRGGQPQHF
V gene: TRBV6-1
D gene: TRBD1
clone size: few
J gene: TRBJ1-5

CDR3 DNA: TGCGCCAGCAGCCGACAGGGACGGGGCGGGGAGCTGTTTTTT
CDR3 protein: CASSRQGRGGELFF
V gene: TRBV5-1
D gene: TRBD1
clone size: once
J gene: TRBJ2-2

CDR3 DNA: TGTGCCAGCAGTTCGGACAGGGGGCAACGGCAGCCCCAGCATTTT
CDR3 protein: CASSSDRGQRQPQHF
V gene: TRBV2
D gene: TRBD1
clone size: NA
J gene: TRBJ1-5

CDR3 DNA: TGTGCCAGCAGCTTAACAGGGGGCGATGAGCAGTTCTTC
CDR3 protein: CASSLTGGDEQFF
V gene: TRBV5-4
D gene: TRBD1
clone size: NA
J gene: TRBJ2-1

CDR3 DNA: TGTGCCTGGAAACATAGCGGGGGCAACGAGCAGTACTTC
CDR3 protein: CAWKHSGGNEQYF
V gene: TRBV30
D gene: TRBD2
clone size: NA
J gene: TRBJ2-7

CDR3 DNA: TGTGCCAGCAGTACACAGGGGGCGGTAAAGATGGAAGCTTTCTTT
CDR3 protein: CASSTQGAVKMEAFF
V gene: TRBV28
D gene: TRBD1
clone size: NA
J gene: TRBJ1-1

CDR3 DNA: TGTGCCAGCAGCCCCCGGTACGAGCAGTACTTC
CDR3 protein: CASSPRYEQYF
V gene: TRBV11-2
D gene: NA
clone size: once
J gene: TRBJ2-7

CDR3 DNA: TGTGCCTGGAGTGTACTAGCGGTCTACAATGAGCAGTTCTTC
CDR3 protein: CAWSVLAVYNEQFF
V gene: TRBV30
D gene: TRBD2
clone size: NA
J gene: TRBJ2-1

CDR3 DNA: TGTGCCAGCAGCTTTGCGACAGGTCTTAATGAAAAACTGTTTTTT
CDR3 protein: CASSFATGLNEKLFF
V gene: TRBV7-2
D gene: NA
clone size: NA
J gene: TRBJ1-4

CDR3 DNA: TGTGCCAGCAGCCCGTTGGTACTAACGGGGGCCAACGTCCTGACTTTC
CDR3 protein: CASSPLVLTGANVLTF
V gene: TRBV11-2
D gene: NA
clone size: NA
J gene: TRBJ2-6

CDR3 DNA: TGCGCCAGCAGCGAGGGCCCTGGAAACACCATATATTTT
CDR3 protein: CASSEGPGNTIYF
V gene: TRBV5-1
D gene: NA
clone size: NA
J gene: TRBJ1-3

CDR3 DNA: TGCGCCAGCAGCCTGACTAGCGGGGGGCGCCGAGCGACCTTCACAGATACGCAGTATTTT
CDR3 protein: CASSLTSGGRRATFTDTQYF
V gene: TRBV4-1
D gene: TRBD2
clone size: NA
J gene: TRBJ2-3

CDR3 DNA: TGTGCCAGCAGCCAAGGGGGTGAGGGTAAGGGCAATCAGCCCCAGCATTTT
CDR3 protein: CASSQGGEGKGNQPQHF
V gene: TRBV14
D gene: NA
clone size: NA
J gene: TRBJ1-5

CDR3 DNA: TGTGCCAGCAGCACCGGGACAGGCTCTGATTATTATGGCTACACCTTC
CDR3 protein: CASSTGTGSDYYGYTF
V gene: TRBV28
D gene: TRBD1
clone size: NA
J gene: TRBJ1-2

CDR3 DNA: TGTGCCAGCAGTTACGAGAGGAATTCACCCCTCCACTTT
CDR3 protein: CASSYERNSPLHF
V gene: TRBV6-5
D gene: NA
clone size: few
J gene: TRBJ1-6

CDR3 DNA: TGTGCCAGCATTCCCGACAGGGGCAGGTTTACAGATACGCAGTATTTT
CDR3 protein: CASIPDRGRFTDTQYF
V gene: TRBV6-6
D gene: TRBD1
clone size: NA
J gene: TRBJ2-3

CDR3 DNA: TGTGCCAGCAGCTTAGCAGGGGGCACCGGGGAGCTGTTTTTT
CDR3 protein: CASSLAGGTGELFF
V gene: TRBV7-9
D gene: NA
clone size: NA
J gene: TRBJ2-2

CDR3 DNA: TGTGCCAGCAGCGTATCTCATGGGGGGGTCATCGGGGAGCTGTTTTTT
CDR3 protein: CASSVSHGGVIGELFF
V gene: TRBV9
D gene: TRBD2
clone size: NA
J gene: TRBJ2-2

CDR3 DNA: TGCGCCAGCAGCCTAGATACAGGGTTGGGTGGCTACACCTTC
CDR3 protein: CASSLDTGLGGYTF
V gene: TRBV4-1
D gene: NA
clone size: NA
J gene: TRBJ1-2

CDR3 DNA: TGCGCCAGCAGCTTGCTCCTAGGGGGGAACACTGAAGCTTTCTTT
CDR3 protein: CASSLLLGGNTEAFF
V gene: TRBV5-1
D gene: NA
clone size: NA
J gene: TRBJ1-1

CDR3 DNA: TGTGCCAGCAGTCCGGGACTAGCGGGAGTACGGGAGCAGTACTTC
CDR3 protein: CASSPGLAGVREQYF
V gene: TRBV6-5
D gene: TRBD2
clone size: once
J gene: TRBJ2-7

CDR3 DNA: TGCAGCGTTGAAACCTCCGCCAGTGGCTACACCTTC
CDR3 protein: CSVETSASGYTF
V gene: TRBV29-1
D gene: NA
clone size: NA
J gene: TRBJ1-2

CDR3 DNA: TGTGCCAGCAGCCTCCGGGACAGATCCTACGAGCAGTACTTC
CDR3 protein: CASSLRDRSYEQYF
V gene: TRBV11-2
D gene: TRBD1
clone size: once
J gene: TRBJ2-7

CDR3 DNA: TGCGCCAGCAGCCCCGGGACAGCTAACTATGGCTACACCTTC
CDR3 protein: CASSPGTANYGYTF
V gene: TRBV5-1
D gene: TRBD1
clone size: NA
J gene: TRBJ1-2

CDR3 DNA: TGTGCCAGCAGTTTATCGCTAAGGGACAGGTCTAATTCACCCCTCCACTTT
CDR3 protein: CASSLSLRDRSNSPLHF
V gene: TRBV27
D gene: TRBD1
clone size: medium-sized
J gene: TRBJ1-6

CDR3 DNA: TGTGCCAGCAGCCCGGGACTAGCGGGAGGGCCTGGCACCGGGGAGCTGTTTTTT
CDR3 protein: CASSPGLAGGPGTGELFF
V gene: TRBV11-3
D gene: TRBD2
clone size: once
J gene: TRBJ2-2

CDR3 DNA: TGTGCCAGCAGCTCTCAGGGGGCGACTGGAAACACCATATATTTT
CDR3 protein: CASSSQGATGNTIYF
V gene: TRBV7-9
D gene: TRBD1
clone size: NA
J gene: TRBJ1-3

CDR3 DNA: TGTGCCAGCAGCGTCCGACAGGTTCCCTATGGCTACACCTTC
CDR3 protein: CASSVRQVPYGYTF
V gene: TRBV7-2
D gene: NA
clone size: NA
J gene: TRBJ1-2

CDR3 DNA: TGCGCCAGCAGCCAAGATAGGGGGTTTAACTATGGCTACACCTTC
CDR3 protein: CASSQDRGFNYGYTF
V gene: TRBV4-3
D gene: NA
clone size: NA
J gene: TRBJ1-2

CDR3 DNA: TGTGCCAGCAGCCTAAAGAGCGGGGGAAATCAGTTCTTC
CDR3 protein: CASSLKSGGNQFF
V gene: TRBV7-2
D gene: TRBD2
clone size: few
J gene: TRBJ2-1

CDR3 DNA: TGCGCCAGCAGCCAGAACAGGGAAACTGAAGCTTTCTTT
CDR3 protein: CASSQNRETEAFF
V gene: TRBV4-3
D gene: NA
clone size: NA
J gene: TRBJ1-1

CDR3 DNA: TGTGCCAGCAGATTGGACAGGGGGCGTTCAGATACGCAGTATTTT
CDR3 protein: CASRLDRGRSDTQYF
V gene: TRBV7-2
D gene: TRBD1
clone size: NA
J gene: TRBJ2-3